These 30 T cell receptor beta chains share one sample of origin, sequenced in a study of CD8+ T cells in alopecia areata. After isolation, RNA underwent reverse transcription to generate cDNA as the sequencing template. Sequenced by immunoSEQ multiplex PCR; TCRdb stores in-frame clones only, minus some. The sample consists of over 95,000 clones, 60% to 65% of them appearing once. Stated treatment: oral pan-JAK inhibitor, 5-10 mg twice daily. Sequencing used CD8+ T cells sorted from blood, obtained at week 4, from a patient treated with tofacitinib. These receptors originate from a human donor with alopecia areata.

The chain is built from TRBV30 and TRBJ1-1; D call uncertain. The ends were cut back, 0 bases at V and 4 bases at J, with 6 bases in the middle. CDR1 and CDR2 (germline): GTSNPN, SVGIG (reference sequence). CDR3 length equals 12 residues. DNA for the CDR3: TGTGCCTGGAGTGTCGGGCGCACTGAAGCTTTCTTT. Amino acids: CAWSVGRTEAFF.

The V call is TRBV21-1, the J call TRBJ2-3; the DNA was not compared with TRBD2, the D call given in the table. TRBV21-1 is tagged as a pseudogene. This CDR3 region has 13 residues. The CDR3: CASSKGLTDTQYF. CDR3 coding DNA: TGTGCCAGCAGCAAAGGTCTCACAGATACGCAGTATTTT.

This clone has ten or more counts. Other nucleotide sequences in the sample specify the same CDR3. CDR3 protein: CASSLGSPYEQYF. CDR3 coding DNA: TGCGCCAGCAGCTTGGGCTCTCCTTACGAGCAGTACTTC. This chain joins TRBV5-1 and TRBJ2-7; D unresolved. Trimming stripped 0 bases from V and 4 bases from J, with 8 bases between. CDR3 length: 13 amino acids. CDR1 is SGHRS, CDR2 YFSETQ, per germline.

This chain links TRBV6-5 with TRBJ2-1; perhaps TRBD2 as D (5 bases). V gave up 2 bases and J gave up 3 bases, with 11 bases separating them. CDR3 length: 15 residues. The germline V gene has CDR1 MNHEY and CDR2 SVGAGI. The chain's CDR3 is CASSYGGLLYNEQFF. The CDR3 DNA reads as TGTGCCAGCAGTTACGGAGGCCTTCTCTACAATGAGCAGTTCTTC.

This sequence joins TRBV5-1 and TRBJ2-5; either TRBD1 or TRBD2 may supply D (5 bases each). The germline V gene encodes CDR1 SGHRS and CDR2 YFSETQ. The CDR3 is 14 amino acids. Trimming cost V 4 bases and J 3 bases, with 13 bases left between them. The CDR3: CASSPSWGKETQYF. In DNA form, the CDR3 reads TGCGCCAGCAGCCCCTCTTGGGGGAAAGAGACCCAGTACTTC.

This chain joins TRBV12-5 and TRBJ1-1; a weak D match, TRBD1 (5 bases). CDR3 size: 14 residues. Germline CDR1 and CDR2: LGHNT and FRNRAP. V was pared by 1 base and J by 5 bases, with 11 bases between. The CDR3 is CASGLEAGRTEAFF. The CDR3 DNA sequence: TGTGCTAGTGGTTTGGAAGCGGGGCGGACTGAAGCTTTCTTT.

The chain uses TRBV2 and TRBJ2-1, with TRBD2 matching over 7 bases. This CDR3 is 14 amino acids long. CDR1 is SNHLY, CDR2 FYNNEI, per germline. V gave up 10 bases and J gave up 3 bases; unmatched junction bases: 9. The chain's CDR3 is CATTGLELYNEQFF. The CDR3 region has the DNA TGTGCCACCACAGGACTAGAGCTCTACAATGAGCAGTTCTTC.

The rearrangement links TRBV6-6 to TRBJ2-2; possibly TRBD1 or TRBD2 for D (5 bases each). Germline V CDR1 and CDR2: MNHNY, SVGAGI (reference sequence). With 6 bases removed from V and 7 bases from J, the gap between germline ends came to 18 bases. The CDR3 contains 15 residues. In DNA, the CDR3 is TGTGCCAGCAGCTTCGACCCTCGAGGGGACGGGGAGCTGTTTTTT. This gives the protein CASSFDPRGDGELFF.

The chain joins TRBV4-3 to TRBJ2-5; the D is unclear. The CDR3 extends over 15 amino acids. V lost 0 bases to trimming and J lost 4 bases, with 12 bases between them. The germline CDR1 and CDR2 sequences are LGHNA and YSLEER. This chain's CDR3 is CASSQDITTPETQYF. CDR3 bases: TGCGCCAGCAGCCAAGATATCACCACCCCAGAGACCCAGTACTTC.

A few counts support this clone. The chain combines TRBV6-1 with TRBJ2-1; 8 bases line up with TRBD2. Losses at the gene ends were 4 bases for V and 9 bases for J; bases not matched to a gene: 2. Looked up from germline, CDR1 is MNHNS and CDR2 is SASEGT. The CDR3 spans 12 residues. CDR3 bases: TGTGCCAGCAGTGGCCTAGCGGGTGAGCAGTTCTTC. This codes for CASSGLAGEQFF.

As DNA, the CDR3 is TGTGCCAGCAGCTTAGCCGGGACTAGCGGGACTGAGCAGTTCTTC. Residues: CASSLAGTSGTEQFF. The chain carries TRBV7-9 and TRBJ2-1; TRBD2 matches at 13 bases. Trimming took 0 bases from V and 9 from J; bases not matched to a gene: 2. Germline lookup yields CDR1 SEHNR and CDR2 FQNEAQ (reference sequence). The CDR3 totals 15 residues.

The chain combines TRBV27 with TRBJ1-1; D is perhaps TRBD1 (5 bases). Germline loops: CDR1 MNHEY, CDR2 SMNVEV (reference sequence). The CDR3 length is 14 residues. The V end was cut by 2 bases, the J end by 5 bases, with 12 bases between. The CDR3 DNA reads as TGTGCCAGCAGTTTAAGTTTTGGGGGGACTGAAGCTTTCTTT. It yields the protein CASSLSFGGTEAFF.

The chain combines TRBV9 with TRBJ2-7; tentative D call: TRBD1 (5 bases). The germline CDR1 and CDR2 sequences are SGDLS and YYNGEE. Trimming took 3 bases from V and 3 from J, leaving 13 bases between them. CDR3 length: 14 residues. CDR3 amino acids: CASSASRVDYEQYF. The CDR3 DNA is TGTGCCAGCAGCGCCAGCAGGGTTGACTACGAGCAGTACTTC. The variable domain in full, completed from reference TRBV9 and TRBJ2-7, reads DSGVTQTPKHLITATGQRVTLRCSPRSGDLSVYWYQQSLDQGLQFLIQYYNGEERAKGNILERFSAQQFPDLHSELNLSSLELGDSALYFCASSASRVDYEQYFGPGTRLTVT.

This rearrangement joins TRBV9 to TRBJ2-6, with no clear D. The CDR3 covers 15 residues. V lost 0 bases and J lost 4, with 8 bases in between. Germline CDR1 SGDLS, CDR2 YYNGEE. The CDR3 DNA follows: TGTGCCAGCAGCGTAGCTTTGGGAGGGGCCAACGTCCTGACTTTC. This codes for CASSVALGGANVLTF.

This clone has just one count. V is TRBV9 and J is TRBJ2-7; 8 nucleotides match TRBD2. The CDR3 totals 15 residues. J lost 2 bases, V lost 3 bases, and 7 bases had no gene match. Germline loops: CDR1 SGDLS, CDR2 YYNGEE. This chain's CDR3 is CASSAGLAATYEQYF. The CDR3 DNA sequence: TGTGCCAGCAGCGCTGGACTAGCTGCCACCTACGAGCAGTACTTC. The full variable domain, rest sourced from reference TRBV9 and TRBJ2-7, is DSGVTQTPKHLITATGQRVTLRCSPRSGDLSVYWYQQSLDQGLQFLIQYYNGEERAKGNILERFSAQQFPDLHSELNLSSLELGDSALYFCASSAGLAATYEQYFGPGTRLTVT.

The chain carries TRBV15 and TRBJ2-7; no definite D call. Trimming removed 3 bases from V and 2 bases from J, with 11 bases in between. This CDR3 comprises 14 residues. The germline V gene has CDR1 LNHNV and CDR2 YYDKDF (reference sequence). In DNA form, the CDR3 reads TGTGCCACCAGCAGCCACGGTGCTCCCTACGAGCAGTACTTC. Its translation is CATSSHGAPYEQYF.

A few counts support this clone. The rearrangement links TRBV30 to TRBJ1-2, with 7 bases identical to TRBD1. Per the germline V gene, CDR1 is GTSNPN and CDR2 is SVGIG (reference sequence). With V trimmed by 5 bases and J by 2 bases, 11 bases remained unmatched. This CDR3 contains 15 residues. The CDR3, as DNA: TGTGCCTGGTCAATCCCGGGACAGCGGAACTATGGCTACACCTTC. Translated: CAWSIPGQRNYGYTF. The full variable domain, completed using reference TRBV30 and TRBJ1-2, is SQTIHQWPATLVQPVGSPLSLECTVEGTSNPNLYWYRQAAGRGLQLLFYSVGIGQISSEVPQNLSASRPQDRQFILSSKKLLLSDSGFYLCAWSIPGQRNYGYTFGSGTRLTVV.

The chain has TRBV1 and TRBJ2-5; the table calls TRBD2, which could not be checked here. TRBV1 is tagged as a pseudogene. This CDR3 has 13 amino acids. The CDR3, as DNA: TGCACCAGCAGCGGACTGGCGCAAGAGACCCAGTACTTC. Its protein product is CTSSGLAQETQYF.

Here the CDR3 reads CASSQGEETYEQYF. As DNA, the CDR3 is TGCGCCAGCAGCCAAGGTGAGGAGACCTACGAGCAGTACTTC. The rearrangement joins TRBV4-3 to TRBJ2-7; D gene uncertain. Germline V gives CDR1 LGHNA, CDR2 YSLEER. This CDR3 has 14 residues. Trimming removed 1 base at V and 2 bases at J, with 9 bases between.

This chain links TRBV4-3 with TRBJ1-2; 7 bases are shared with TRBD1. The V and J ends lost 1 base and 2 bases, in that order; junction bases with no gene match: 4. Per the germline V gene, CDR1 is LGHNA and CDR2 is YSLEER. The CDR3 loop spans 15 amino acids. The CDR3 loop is CASSQGRGSNYGYTF. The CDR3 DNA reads TGCGCCAGCAGCCAAGGCAGGGGGTCCAACTATGGCTACACCTTC.

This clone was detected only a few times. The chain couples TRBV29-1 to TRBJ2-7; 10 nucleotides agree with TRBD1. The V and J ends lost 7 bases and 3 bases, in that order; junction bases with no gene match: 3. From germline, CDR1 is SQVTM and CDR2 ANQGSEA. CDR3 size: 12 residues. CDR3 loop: CSGGTGDYEQYF. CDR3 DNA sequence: TGCAGCGGGGGGACAGGGGACTACGAGCAGTACTTC.

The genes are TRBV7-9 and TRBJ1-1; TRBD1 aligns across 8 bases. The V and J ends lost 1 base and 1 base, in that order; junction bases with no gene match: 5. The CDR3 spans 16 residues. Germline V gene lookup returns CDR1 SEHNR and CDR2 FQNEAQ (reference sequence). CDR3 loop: CASSLGRQGRNTEAFF. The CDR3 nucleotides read TGTGCCAGCAGCTTAGGTAGACAGGGGCGGAACACTGAAGCTTTCTTT.

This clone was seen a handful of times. The CDR3 is CASSYSFSGRSDTQYF. The CDR3 region has the DNA TGTGCCAGCAGTTACTCGTTTAGCGGGAGGTCAGATACGCAGTATTTT. V and J are TRBV6-5 and TRBJ2-3, with 10 bases lining up with TRBD2. Germline V gene sequence: CDR1 MNHEY, CDR2 SVGAGI. The CDR3 runs to 16 residues. V lost 0 bases, J lost 4 bases, and 4 bases stayed unmatched.

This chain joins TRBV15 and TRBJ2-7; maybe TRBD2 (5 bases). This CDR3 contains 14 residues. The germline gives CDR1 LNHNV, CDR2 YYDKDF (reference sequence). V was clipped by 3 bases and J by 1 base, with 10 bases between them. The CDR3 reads CATSSRTVSYEQYF. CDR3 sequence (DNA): TGTGCCACCAGCAGCCGGACTGTTTCCTACGAGCAGTACTTC.

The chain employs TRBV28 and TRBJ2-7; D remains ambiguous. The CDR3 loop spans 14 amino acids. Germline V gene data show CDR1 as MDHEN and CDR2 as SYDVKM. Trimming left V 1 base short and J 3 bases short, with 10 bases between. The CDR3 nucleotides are TGTGCCAGCAGTTTATCCGATAATATCTACGAGCAGTACTTC. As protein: CASSLSDNIYEQYF.

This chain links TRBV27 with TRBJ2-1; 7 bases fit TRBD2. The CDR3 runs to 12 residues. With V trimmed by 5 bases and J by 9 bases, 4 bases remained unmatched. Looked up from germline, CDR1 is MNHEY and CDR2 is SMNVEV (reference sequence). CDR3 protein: CASSNLAAEQFF. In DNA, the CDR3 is TGTGCCAGCAGTAACCTAGCGGCTGAGCAGTTCTTC.

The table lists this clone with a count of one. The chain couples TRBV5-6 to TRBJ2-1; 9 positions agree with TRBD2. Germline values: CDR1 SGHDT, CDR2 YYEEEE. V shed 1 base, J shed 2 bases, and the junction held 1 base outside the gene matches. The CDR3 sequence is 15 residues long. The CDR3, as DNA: TGTGCCAGCAGCTTGCGGACTAGCGCCTACAATGAGCAGTTCTTC. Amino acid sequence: CASSLRTSAYNEQFF.

This CDR3 is CASRSRDVGGETQYF. CDR3 in DNA: TGCGCCAGCAGATCCCGGGACGTCGGTGGGGAGACCCAGTACTTC. The gene calls are TRBV4-1 and TRBJ2-5; D tentatively fits TRBD1 or TRBD2 (5 bases each). This CDR3 region has 15 residues. CDR1 is MGHRA and CDR2 is YSYEKL in the germline V gene. V was trimmed by 6 bases and J by 5 bases, leaving 19 bases between them.

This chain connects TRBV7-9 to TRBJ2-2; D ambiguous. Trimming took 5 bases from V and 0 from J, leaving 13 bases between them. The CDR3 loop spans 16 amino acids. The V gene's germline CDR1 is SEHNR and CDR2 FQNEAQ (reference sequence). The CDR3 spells CASSRRQPSNTGELFF. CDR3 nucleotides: TGTGCCAGCAGCCGACGGCAACCTTCGAACACCGGGGAGCTGTTTTTT. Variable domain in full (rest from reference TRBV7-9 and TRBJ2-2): DTGVSQNPRHKITKRGQNVTFRCDPISEHNRLYWYRQTLGQGPEFLTYFQNEAQLEKSRLLSDRFSAERPKGSFSTLEIQRTEQGDSAMYLCASSRRQPSNTGELFFGEGSRLTVL.

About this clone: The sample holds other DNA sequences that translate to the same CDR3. The CDR3 sequence: CASSQSPGLALTEHYGYTF. The CDR3 region has the DNA TGCGCCAGCAGTCAATCCCCAGGATTGGCCCTGACAGAGCATTATGGCTACACCTTC. This chain uses TRBV23-1 with TRBJ1-2; D might be TRBD1 (5 bases). TRBV23-1 is reported as an ORF; its role is uncertain. The length of the CDR3 is 19 residues. V lost 0 bases to trimming and J lost 5 bases, with 25 bases between them.